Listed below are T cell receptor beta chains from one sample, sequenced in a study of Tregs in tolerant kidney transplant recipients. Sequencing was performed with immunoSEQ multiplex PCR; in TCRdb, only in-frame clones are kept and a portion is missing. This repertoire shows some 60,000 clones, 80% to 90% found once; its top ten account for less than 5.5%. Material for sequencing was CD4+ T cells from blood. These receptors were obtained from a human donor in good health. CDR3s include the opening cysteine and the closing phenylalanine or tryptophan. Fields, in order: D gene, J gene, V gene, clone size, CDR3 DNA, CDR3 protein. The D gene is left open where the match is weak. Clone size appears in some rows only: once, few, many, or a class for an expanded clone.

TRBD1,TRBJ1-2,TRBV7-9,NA,TGTGCCAGCAGCTATTTAGGGGGCACCTATGGCTACACCTTC,CASSYLGGTYGYTF
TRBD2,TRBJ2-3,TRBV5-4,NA,TGTGCCAGCAGCCAAGCGGGGATTGGCACAGATACGCAGTATTTT,CASSQAGIGTDTQYF
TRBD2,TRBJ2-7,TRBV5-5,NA,TGTGCCAGCAGCCGCGGACTAGCGGGGGACTACGAGCAGTACTTC,CASSRGLAGDYEQYF
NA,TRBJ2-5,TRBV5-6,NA,TGTGCCAGCATGCCCAGGCTGGAAGAGACCCAGTACTTC,CASMPRLEETQYF
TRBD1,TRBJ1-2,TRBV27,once,TGTGCCAGCAGTAGACAGGGGCGAAACTATGGCTACACCTTC,CASSRQGRNYGYTF
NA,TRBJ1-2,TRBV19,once,TGTGCCAGTAGCACCTACGGGACACTCAAGGGTAACTATGGCTACACCTTC,CASSTYGTLKGNYGYTF
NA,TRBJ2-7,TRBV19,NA,TGTGCCAGTAGCCGGGGACTTACTTTCTACGAGCAGTACTTC,CASSRGLTFYEQYF
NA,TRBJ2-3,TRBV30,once,TGTGCCTGGAGCGAAATTAGCGGAACAGATACGCAGTATTTT,CAWSEISGTDTQYF
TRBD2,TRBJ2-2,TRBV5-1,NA,TGCGCCAGTGTGCGGGACTACCAGAACACCGGGGAGCTGTTTTTT,CASVRDYQNTGELFF
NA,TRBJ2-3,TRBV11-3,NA,TGTGCCAGCAGCTTCAAGCGGAACACAGATACGCAGTATTTT,CASSFKRNTDTQYF
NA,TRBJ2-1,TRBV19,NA,TGTGCCAGTAGTATAGAGCGGGGTTCGGCCTACAATGAGCAGTTCTTC,CASSIERGSAYNEQFF
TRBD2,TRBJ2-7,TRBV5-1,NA,TGCGCCAGCAGCTTGGAGGGAGGGAGGACGGCGGAGCAGTACTTC,CASSLEGGRTAEQYF
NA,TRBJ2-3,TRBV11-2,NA,TGTGCCAGCAGCCCCTCGGTGACAGATACGCAGTATTTT,CASSPSVTDTQYF
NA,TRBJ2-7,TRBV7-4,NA,TGTGCCAGCAGCTTGATTGGGGGGCCCACCTACGAGCAGTACTTC,CASSLIGGPTYEQYF
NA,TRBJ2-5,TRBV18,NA,TGTGCCAGCTCACCCGGGTCGGAGACCCAGTACTTC,CASSPGSETQYF
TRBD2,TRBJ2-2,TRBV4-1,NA,TGCGCCAGCAGCCGCCATAAAGCGGGAGGGCCTACCGGGGAGCTGTTTTTT,CASSRHKAGGPTGELFF
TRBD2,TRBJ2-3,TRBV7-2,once,TGTGCCAGCAGCTTAAGCCCGGGGGGGCCGGTGAATACGCAGTATTTT,CASSLSPGGPVNTQYF
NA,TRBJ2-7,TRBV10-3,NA,TGTGCCATCAGCGCGGACGGATACGAGCAGTACTTC,CAISADGYEQYF
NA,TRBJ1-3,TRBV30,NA,TGTGCCTGGAGTGACAGCGGCCGCTCTGGAAACACCATATATTTT,CAWSDSGRSGNTIYF
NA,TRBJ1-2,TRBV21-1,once,TGTGCCAGCAGCAAATGGCGTCTGTGTGCTGGCTACACCTTC,CASSKWRLCAGYTF
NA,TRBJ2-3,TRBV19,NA,TGTGCCAGTAGAACTAACATGGAATTGGCGCAGTATTTT,CASRTNMELAQYF
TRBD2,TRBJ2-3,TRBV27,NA,TGTGCCAGCAGCCGACTAGCGGGAGATTATGAGGATACGCAGTATTTT,CASSRLAGDYEDTQYF
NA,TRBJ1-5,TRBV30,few,TGTGCCTGGAGTGTAGGAGTTAATCAGCCCCAGCATTTT,CAWSVGVNQPQHF
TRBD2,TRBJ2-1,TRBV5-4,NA,TGTGCCAGCAGCTTGCTAGCGGGAGCATCCTTCTCCTACAATGAGCAGTTCTTC,CASSLLAGASFSYNEQFF
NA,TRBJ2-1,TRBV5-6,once,TGTGCCAGCAGCCCCCGTTACAATGAGCAGTTCTTC,CASSPRYNEQFF
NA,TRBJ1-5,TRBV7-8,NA,TGTGCCAGCAAAATAGGGACCAATCAGCCCCAGCATTTT,CASKIGTNQPQHF
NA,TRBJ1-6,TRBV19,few,TGTGCCAGTGCTTATACCGGGACTGGGCCCTCACCCCTCCACTTT,CASAYTGTGPSPLHF
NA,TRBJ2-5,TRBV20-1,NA,TGCAGTGCTAGAGATCCGGGGACCCAGTACTTC,CSARDPGTQYF
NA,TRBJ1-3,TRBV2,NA,TGTGCCAGCAGTTACAGGAGGGTGGACACCATATATTTT,CASSYRRVDTIYF
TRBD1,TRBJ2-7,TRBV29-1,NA,TGCAGCGTGACAGGGGCCCTCTACGAGCAGTACTTC,CSVTGALYEQYF
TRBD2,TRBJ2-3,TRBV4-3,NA,TGCGCCAGCAGCCAAGGAACTAGCGGGCCGACGCAGTATTTT,CASSQGTSGPTQYF
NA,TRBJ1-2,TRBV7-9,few,TGTGCCAGCTCCGACCTCGACTCGCCCCATGGCTACACCTTC,CASSDLDSPHGYTF
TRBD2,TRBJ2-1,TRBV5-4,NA,TGTGCCAGCAGCTTGTTTGCGGGAGGGATCTCCTTAGGTGAGCAGTTCTTC,CASSLFAGGISLGEQFF